The 22 T cell receptor beta chains below all came from one sample that was sequenced in a study of blood T cells in healthy people across ages. Next came a second PCR, run for about 6 to 11 cycles, which used a sample-barcoded 5' primer along with a J-beta primer mix. One entry per CDR3 protein results from TCRdb running MiXCR on the 5' RACE reads. The repertoire holds 1.5 million to 2 million distinct CDR3 sequences, with approximately 30% as singletons. Sequencing input: blood. The receptor set was obtained from a woman aged 25 to 39 in good health.

Many counts were recorded for this clonotype. The rearrangement uses TRBV5-1 and TRBJ2-7; 12 positions agree with TRBD2. The CDR3 runs 15 residues. V was clipped by 4 bases and J by 4 bases; unmatched bases: 6. From germline, CDR1 is SGHRS and CDR2 YFSETQ. The CDR3 DNA follows: TGCGCCAGCAGCACAGGGACTAGCGGGCGGTACGAGCAGTACTTC. Its translation: CASSTGTSGRYEQYF. Full variable domain (rest looked up from reference TRBV5-1 and TRBJ2-7): KAGVTQTPRYLIKTRGQQVTLSCSPISGHRSVSWYQQTPGQGLQFLFEYFSETQRNKGNFPGRFSGRQFSNSRSEMNVSTLELGDSALYLCASSTGTSGRYEQYFGPGTRLTVT.

V gene TRBV29-1 combines with J gene TRBJ1-1; TRBD1 aligns across 7 bases. The germline V gene encodes CDR1 SQVTM and CDR2 ANQGSEA. The CDR3 contains 13 residues. Trimming at V came to 7 bases and at J to 0 bases, leaving 5 bases not matched to a gene. This CDR3 reads CSASTGMNTEAFF. For the CDR3, the DNA is TGCAGCGCCTCGACAGGGATGAACACTGAAGCTTTCTTT. Drawing the rest from reference TRBV29-1 and TRBJ1-1, the complete variable domain is SAVISQKPSRDICQRGTSLTIQCQVDSQVTMMFWYRQQPGQSLTLIATANQGSEATYESGFVIDKFPISRPNLTFSTLTVSNMSPEDSSIYLCSASTGMNTEAFFGQGTRLTVV.

This clonotype occurred a few times. This chain uses TRBV12-3 or TRBV12-4 with TRBJ1-2; D is uncertain. Trimming took off 5 bases at V and 2 bases at J, with 12 bases between the two ends. This CDR3 has 14 residues. CDR3 nucleotides: TGTGCCAGCAGTCCTATGGCAAGGAACTATGGCTACACCTTC. Residues: CASSPMARNYGYTF.

V and J are TRBV29-1 and TRBJ1-5; tentatively, D is TRBD1 (5 bases). Germline V CDR1 and CDR2: SQVTM, ANQGSEA. This CDR3 is built from 13 residues. V shed 6 bases and J shed 2 bases, with 11 bases lying between them. The DNA of the CDR3 is TGCAGCGTGCGGGGGGAGGGCAATCAGCCCCAGCATTTT. Protein product: CSVRGEGNQPQHF.

This clonotype was detected many times. The chain employs TRBV12-5 and TRBJ2-1; the D is unclear. There are 12 residues in the CDR3. Germline CDR1 is LGHNT and CDR2 is FRNRAP. V lost 1 base and J lost 12, with 10 bases in between. The CDR3 protein is CASGLDLKGQFF. The CDR3 region has the DNA TGTGCTAGTGGTTTGGATCTGAAGGGGCAGTTCTTC.

This clonotype was counted only a few times. The chain links TRBV5-1 to TRBJ2-3; tentative D call: TRBD1 (5 bases). The CDR3 runs 16 residues. Germline assignment: CDR1 SGHRS and CDR2 YFSETQ. The ends were cut back, 0 bases at V and 0 bases at J, with 11 bases in the middle. Here the CDR3 DNA reads TGCGCCAGCAGCTTGGAAGGGGTAGATAGCACAGATACGCAGTATTTT. Its translation is CASSLEGVDSTDTQYF.

The V and J genes are TRBV20-1 and TRBJ1-5; D gene ambiguous. CDR3 length: 13 amino acids. Per the germline V gene, CDR1 is DFQATT and CDR2 is SNEGSKA (reference sequence). With 0 bases removed from V and 1 base from J, the gap between germline ends came to 4 bases. The CDR3 here is CSARDWSNQPQHF. Here the CDR3 DNA reads TGCAGTGCTAGAGATTGGAGCAATCAGCCCCAGCATTTT.

This clonotype was detected ten times or more. V usage is TRBV29-1 and J usage is TRBJ2-1; the match to TRBD2 covers 8 bases. Per germline, CDR1 SQVTM and CDR2 ANQGSEA. The CDR3 runs to 15 residues. Trimming at V came to 0 bases and at J to 7 bases, leaving 8 bases not matched to a gene. CDR3 bases: TGCAGCGTTGAAGAAACCAGCGGGAGAAATAATGAGCAGTTCTTC. Translation: CSVEETSGRNNEQFF.

The rearrangement joins TRBV7-2 to TRBJ2-7; D uncertain. The CDR3 extends over 14 amino acids. CDR1 and CDR2 from the germline V gene are SGHTA and FQGNSA. V lost 4 bases and J lost 7, with 17 bases in between. This chain's CDR3 is CASSWAGATGEQYF. The CDR3 nucleotides are TGTGCCAGCAGCTGGGCAGGAGCCACCGGGGAGCAGTACTTC.

The chain uses TRBV5-1 and TRBJ2-2, with a weak D call TRBD1 (6 bases). The CDR3 extends over 13 amino acids. V shed 5 bases and J shed 6 bases, with 11 bases lying between them. Germline CDR1 is SGHRS and CDR2 is YFSETQ. The CDR3 region is CASRMTGSGELFF. The CDR3 bases are TGCGCCAGCAGGATGACAGGATCCGGGGAGCTGTTTTTT.

The chain combines TRBV20-1 with TRBJ1-2; D gene uncertain. This CDR3 has 12 amino acids. Germline CDR1 is DFQATT and CDR2 is SNEGSKA (reference sequence). V lost 1 base to trimming and J lost 4 bases, with 7 bases between them. The CDR3 region has the DNA TGCAGTGCTAGAGGGAGGACCTATGGCTACACCTTC. Its protein product is CSARGRTYGYTF.

This clonotype was seen a few times. This chain connects TRBV9 to TRBJ2-1; no clear D gene. Germline V lookup: CDR1 SGDLS, CDR2 YYNGEE. CDR3 size: 14 residues. Trimming cost V 0 bases and J 6 bases, with 10 bases left between them. The CDR3, as DNA: TGTGCCAGCAGCGTAGCAGTCCTGGTCAATGAGCAGTTCTTC. It encodes CASSVAVLVNEQFF.

A few counts support this clonotype. The CDR3 DNA sequence: TGCGCCAGCAGTGAGGATAGCGGGACCCCCCAAGAGACCCAGTACTTC. Amino acid sequence: CASSEDSGTPQETQYF. This rearrangement joins TRBV10-2 to TRBJ2-5, with TRBD2 identical over 8 bases. This CDR3 is built from 16 residues. V gave up 2 bases and J gave up 1 base; unmatched junction bases: 6. The germline gives CDR1 WSHSY, CDR2 SAAADI.

As to this clonotype: This sequence may be a read error, since a much larger clone differs from it by one base. The chain links TRBV9 to TRBJ2-6; 7 bases match TRBD1. Germline loops: CDR1 SGDLS, CDR2 YYNGEE. The V gene end was trimmed by 1 base and the J gene end by 4 bases; junction bases not matched to a gene: 2. The CDR3 is 15 amino acids. CDR3: CASSVKDRGANVLTF. The DNA of the CDR3 is TGTGCCAGCAGCGTAAAGGACAGGGGGGCCAACGTCCTGACTTTC. Based on the CDR3 plus reference TRBV9 and TRBJ2-6, the full variable domain is DSGVTQTPKHLITATGQRVTLRCSPRSGDLSVYWYQQSLDQGLQFLIQYYNGEERAKGNILERFSAQQFPDLHSELNLSSLELGDSALYFCASSVKDRGANVLTFGAGSRLTVL.

This chain links TRBV10-3 with TRBJ1-1, with 10 bases identical to TRBD1. V lost 10 bases to trimming and J lost 11 bases; unmatched junction nucleotides: 10. The CDR3 contains 12 residues. Looked up from germline, CDR1 is ENHRY and CDR2 is SYGVKD. The CDR3 DNA reads as TGTGCCAGCAGAGACAGGGGGCGAAGGGCTTTCTTT. As protein: CASRDRGRRAFF.

CDR3 nucleotide sequence: TGTGCCAGCAGCCAAGGGTGGTCAGACGAGTACAATGAGCAGTTCTTC. Translated, it gives CASSQGWSDEYNEQFF. The chain is built from TRBV3-1 and TRBJ2-1; D is ambiguous. This CDR3 region has 16 residues. The germline V gene has CDR1 LGHDT and CDR2 YNNKEL (reference sequence). Trimming stripped 1 base from V and 4 bases from J, with 14 bases between.

This clonotype was observed a single time. This may stem from a read error, because a much larger clone lies one nucleotide away. The V gene is TRBV25-1, the J gene TRBJ2-7, with D unclear. V lost 4 bases and J 2 bases, leaving 12 bases between the germline ends. The CDR3 is 14 residues long. Germline V gene sequence: CDR1 MGHDK, CDR2 SYGVNS. CDR3 coding DNA: TGTGCCAGCAGTGGAGAACTCCCCCCCTACGAGCAGTACTTC. It specifies CASSGELPPYEQYF.

The rearrangement links TRBV10-3 to TRBJ2-7, with a tentative D call TRBD1 (7 bases). Germline CDR1 and CDR2: ENHRY and SYGVKD. Trimming shortened V by 6 bases and J by 4 bases, and 13 bases separated the two germline ends. This CDR3 comprises 13 residues. This CDR3 is CAIREGQTYEQYF. CDR3 nucleotides: TGTGCCATCAGGGAGGGACAGACTTACGAGCAGTACTTC.

This clonotype was seen a few times. This sequence joins TRBV11-2 and TRBJ1-4, with a tentative D call TRBD1 (6 bases). V lost 4 bases and J 4 bases, leaving 7 bases between the germline ends. The CDR3 sequence is 13 residues long. In germline, CDR1 is SGHAT, CDR2 FQNNGV. The CDR3 coding sequence is TGTGCCAGCAGCTCAGGGGTTAATGAAAAACTGTTTTTT. This translates into CASSSGVNEKLFF.

V usage is TRBV2 and J usage is TRBJ2-7, with a possible D match to TRBD2 (5 bases). Deletions cut 2 bases from V and 7 bases from J, with 21 bases between. Germline CDR1 and CDR2: SNHLY and FYNNEI. This CDR3 is 16 amino acids long. The CDR3 coding sequence is TGTGCCAGCAGTGAACTCCGGGCAGCCGGTTCGGGGGAGCAGTACTTC. Its translation: CASSELRAAGSGEQYF.

This clonotype has more than one count but fewer than ten. The chain combines TRBV2 with TRBJ1-2; maybe TRBD1 (6 bases). CDR1 SNHLY and CDR2 FYNNEI come from the germline V gene. The V end lost 0 bases, the J end lost 4 bases, and 9 bases lay between the germline ends. The CDR3 spans 14 residues. The CDR3 coding sequence is TGTGCCAGCAGTGAAGCCAGGACAGCCTATGGCTACACCTTC. This translates into CASSEARTAYGYTF. Filled out from reference TRBV2 and TRBJ1-2, the complete variable domain reads EPEVTQTPSHQVTQMGQEVILRCVPISNHLYFYWYRQILGQKVEFLVSFYNNEISEKSEIFDDQFSVERPDGSNFTLKIRSTKLEDSAMYFCASSEARTAYGYTFGSGTRLTVV.

This clonotype was seen a few times. The chain is built from TRBV7-3 and TRBJ2-3, with TRBD2 as a possible D gene (6 bases). The CDR3 consists of 15 residues. Germline V gives CDR1 SGHTA, CDR2 FQGTGA. Trimming took 1 base from V and 1 from J, leaving 9 bases between them. CDR3 coding DNA: TGTGCCAGCAGCTTAATTGGCGGGGGCACAGATACGCAGTATTTT. This encodes CASSLIGGGTDTQYF.